The clone carrying this T cell receptor (beta chain) has at least ten counts. Its cognate antigen is unknown. V shed 3 bases and J shed 0 bases, with 5 bases lying between them. This CDR3 is built from 14 residues. CDR1 is SNHLY, CDR2 FYNNEI, per germline. Unique molecular identifiers featured in how the TCRbeta library was prepared. TCRdb re-derived calls from the PCR reads in MiXCR, one entry per CDR3 protein. The table shows some 200,000 distinct CDR3 sequences, with about 8.7% occurring only once. The data were taken from a study of T-cell reconstitution after alpha-beta-depleted transplantation in children. Study-level findings and limits: Among T cells one year after transplant, newly produced cells accounted for most counts and diversity. The origin of alpha-beta T cells about two months after transplant was reportedly several hundred expanded graft clones.

The source material was PBMCs, mostly from graft donor cells, sampled 360 days after TCRalphabeta/CD19-depleted stem cell transplant. This chain connects TRBV2 to TRBJ2-2; D uncertain. The receptor comes from a male patient aged 2 to 9 who had a stem cell transplant for acute myeloid leukemia, so the T cells may come from the graft donor. CDR3 protein: CASSDISNTGELFF. CDR3 DNA: TGTGCCAGCAGTGATATATCGAACACCGGGGAGCTGTTTTTT.